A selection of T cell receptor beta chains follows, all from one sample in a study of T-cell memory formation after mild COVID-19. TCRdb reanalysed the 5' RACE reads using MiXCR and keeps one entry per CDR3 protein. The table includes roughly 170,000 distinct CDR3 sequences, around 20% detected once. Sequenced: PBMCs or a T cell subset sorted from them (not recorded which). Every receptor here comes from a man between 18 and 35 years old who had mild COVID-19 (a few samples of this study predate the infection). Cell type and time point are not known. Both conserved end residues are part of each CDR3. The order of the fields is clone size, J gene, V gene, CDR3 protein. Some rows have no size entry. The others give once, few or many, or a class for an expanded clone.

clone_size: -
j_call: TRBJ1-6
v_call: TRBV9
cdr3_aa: CASSSQGQGHSPLHF

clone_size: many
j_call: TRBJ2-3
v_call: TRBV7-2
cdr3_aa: CAIGQGGTDTQYF

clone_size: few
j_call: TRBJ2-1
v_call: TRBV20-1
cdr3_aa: CSARKLGDLSSYNEQFF

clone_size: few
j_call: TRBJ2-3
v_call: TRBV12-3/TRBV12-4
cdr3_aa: CASGMDRVRADTQYF

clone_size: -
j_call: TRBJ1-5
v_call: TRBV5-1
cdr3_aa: CASRRGEISEPQHF

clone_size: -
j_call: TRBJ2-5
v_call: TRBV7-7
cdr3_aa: CASSRSGPLQETQYF

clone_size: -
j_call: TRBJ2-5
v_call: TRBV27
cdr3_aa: CASSLFEQETQYF

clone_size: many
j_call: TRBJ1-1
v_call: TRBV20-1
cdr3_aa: CSAGRGDTEAFF

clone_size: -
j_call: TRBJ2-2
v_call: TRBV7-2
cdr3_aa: CASSQTGRPGELFF

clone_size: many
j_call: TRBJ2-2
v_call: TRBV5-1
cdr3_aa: CASSPLAAINTGELFF

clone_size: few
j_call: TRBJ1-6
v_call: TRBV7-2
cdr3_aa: CASSPNGHSPLHF

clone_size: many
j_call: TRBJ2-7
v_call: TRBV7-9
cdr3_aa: CASKGLKGDSYEQYF

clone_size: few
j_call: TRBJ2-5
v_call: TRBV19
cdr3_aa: CASSMDGGAGETQYF

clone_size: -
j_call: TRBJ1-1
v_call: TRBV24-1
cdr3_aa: CATRGQNTEAFF

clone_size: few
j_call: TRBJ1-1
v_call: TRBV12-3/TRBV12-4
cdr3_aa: CASSLTGATEAFF

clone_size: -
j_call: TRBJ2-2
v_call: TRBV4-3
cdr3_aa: CASSQDRGLATGELFF

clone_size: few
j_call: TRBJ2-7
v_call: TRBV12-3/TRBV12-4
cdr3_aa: CASSGGTGGEQYF

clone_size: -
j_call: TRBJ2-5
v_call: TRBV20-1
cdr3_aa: CSARGRGGQYF

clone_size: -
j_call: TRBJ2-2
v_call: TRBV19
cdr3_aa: CASMRTAVAGELFF

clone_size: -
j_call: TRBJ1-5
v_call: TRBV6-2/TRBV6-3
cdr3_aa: CASSRVRNQPQHF

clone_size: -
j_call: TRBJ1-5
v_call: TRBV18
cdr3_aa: CASSPRQGGYEPQHF

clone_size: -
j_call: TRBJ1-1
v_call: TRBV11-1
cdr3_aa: CASSLVEGATEAFF

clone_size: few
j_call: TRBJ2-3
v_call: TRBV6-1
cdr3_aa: CASSAVLAGDTQYF

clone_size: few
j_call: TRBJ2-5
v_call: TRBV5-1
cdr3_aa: CASSSIFAQGTRTETQYF

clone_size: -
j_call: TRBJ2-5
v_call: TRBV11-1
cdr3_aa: CASSLWGAKTQYF

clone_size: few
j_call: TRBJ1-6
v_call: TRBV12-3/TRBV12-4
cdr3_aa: CASTRTGRNSPLHF

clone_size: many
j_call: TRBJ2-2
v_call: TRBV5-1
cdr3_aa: CASRRDPGNTGELFF

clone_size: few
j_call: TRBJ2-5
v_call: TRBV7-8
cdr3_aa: CASSTHPQEDRRVKTQYF

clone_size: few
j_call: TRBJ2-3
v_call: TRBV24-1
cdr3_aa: CATSDPTGTLMQYF

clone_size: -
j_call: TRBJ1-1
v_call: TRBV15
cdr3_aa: CATSSQTGIEAFF

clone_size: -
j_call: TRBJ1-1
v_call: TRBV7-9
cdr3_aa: CASSWTSATGFF

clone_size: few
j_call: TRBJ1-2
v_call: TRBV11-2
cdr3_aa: CASSMGGFYGYTF

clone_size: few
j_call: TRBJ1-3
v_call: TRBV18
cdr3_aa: CASSPAGGTSGNTIYF

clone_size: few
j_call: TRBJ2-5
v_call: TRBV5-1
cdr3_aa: CASTTGEARETQYF

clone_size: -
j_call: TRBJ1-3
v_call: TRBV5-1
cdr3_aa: CASSLEWGAGNTIYF

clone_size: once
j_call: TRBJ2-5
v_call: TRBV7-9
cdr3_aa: CASSLRDAHKVETQYF

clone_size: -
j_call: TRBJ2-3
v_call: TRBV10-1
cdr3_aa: CASSEVLQGTQYF

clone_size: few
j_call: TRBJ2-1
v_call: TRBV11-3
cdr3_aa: CASSLDRLVSEQFF

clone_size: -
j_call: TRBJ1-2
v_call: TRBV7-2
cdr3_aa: CASSLGRGLASLGYGYTF

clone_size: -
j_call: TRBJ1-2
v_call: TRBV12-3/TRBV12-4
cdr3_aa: CASSTQQGAGYGYTF

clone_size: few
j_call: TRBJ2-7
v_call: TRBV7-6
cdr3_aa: CASSLDALSYEQYF

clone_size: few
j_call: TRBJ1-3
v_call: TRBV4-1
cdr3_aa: CASSRSNGAGNTIYF

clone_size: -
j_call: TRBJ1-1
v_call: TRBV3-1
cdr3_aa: CASSHEGYTEAFF

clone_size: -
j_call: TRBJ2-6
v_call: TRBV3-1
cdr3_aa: CASSQAGAGANVLTF

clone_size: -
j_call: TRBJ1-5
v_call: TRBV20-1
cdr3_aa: CSARRRGRGNQPQHF

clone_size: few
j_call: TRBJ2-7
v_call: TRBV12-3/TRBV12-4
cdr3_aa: CASSFGQSRYEQYF

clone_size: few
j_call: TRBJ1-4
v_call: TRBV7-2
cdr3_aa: CASSLVVGDNEKLFF

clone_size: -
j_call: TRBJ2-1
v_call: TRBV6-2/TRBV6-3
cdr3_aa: CASRLTGNGEQFF

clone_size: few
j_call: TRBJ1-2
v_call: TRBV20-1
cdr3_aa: CSAPTGNKNGYTF

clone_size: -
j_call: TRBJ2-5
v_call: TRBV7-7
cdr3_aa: CASTPGSGVTTQYF

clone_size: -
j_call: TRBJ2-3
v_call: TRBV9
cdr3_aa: CASSVSNSRDTQYF

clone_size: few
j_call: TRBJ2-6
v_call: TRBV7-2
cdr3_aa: CASSLGTGAGANVLTF

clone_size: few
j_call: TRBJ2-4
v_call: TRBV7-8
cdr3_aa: CASSLAFSENIQYF

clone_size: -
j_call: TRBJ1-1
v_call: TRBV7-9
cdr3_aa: CASSLERTGEAFF

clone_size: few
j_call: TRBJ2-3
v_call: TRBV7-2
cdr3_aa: CASSLWPTLQYF

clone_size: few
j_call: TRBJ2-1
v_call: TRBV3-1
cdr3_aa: CASSQSGMADNEQFF

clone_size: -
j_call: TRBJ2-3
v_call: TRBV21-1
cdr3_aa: CASTQGTAESTDTQYF